These 28 T cell receptor beta chains were sequenced from one sample in a study of blood T cell repertoires in COVID-19. The data were produced by immunoSEQ multiplex PCR, yet TCRdb's version contains in-frame clones alone and is incomplete. This sample has about 140,000 clones; about 83% occur once, and the top ten carry over 15%. Sequenced sample: peripheral blood. Receptor source: a man aged 50 to 60 with acute or convalescent COVID-19.

This chain connects TRBV19 to TRBJ1-1, with D perhaps TRBD1 (5 bases). The V end lost 2 bases, the J end lost 0 bases, and 10 bases lay between the germline ends. This CDR3 is built from 15 residues. Germline CDR1 LNHDA, CDR2 SQIVND (reference sequence). The CDR3 protein is CASSIRQLMNTEAFF. The CDR3 nucleotides are TGTGCCAGTAGTATAAGACAGCTTATGAACACTGAAGCTTTCTTT.

This chain joins TRBV6-1 and TRBJ2-1; D remains ambiguous. V was trimmed by 3 bases and J by 12 bases, leaving 18 bases between them. Germline CDR1 reads MNHNS; CDR2 reads SASEGT. This CDR3 region has 14 residues. CDR3 sequence reads: CASSDSRLSFGQFF. Here the CDR3 DNA reads TGTGCCAGCAGTGATTCCAGGTTAAGTTTTGGGCAGTTCTTC.

The CDR3 reads CASSLGRGGEKLFF. The CDR3, as DNA: TGTGCCAGCAGCTTAGGTCGAGGAGGAGAAAAACTGTTTTTT. The chain carries TRBV11-2 and TRBJ1-4; no clear D gene. The germline V gene encodes CDR1 SGHAT and CDR2 FQNNGV. V shed 1 base and J shed 8 bases, with 11 bases lying between them. This CDR3 contains 14 residues.

CDR3 protein: CAWSEGDTIYF. CDR3 nucleotide sequence: TGTGCCTGGAGTGAGGGGGACACCATATATTTT. This chain uses TRBV30 with TRBJ1-3; possibly TRBD1 for D (6 bases). This CDR3 is 11 amino acids long. With 1 base removed from V and 8 bases from J, the gap between germline ends came to 6 bases. CDR1 and CDR2 from the germline V gene are GTSNPN and SVGIG (reference sequence).

The rearrangement uses TRBV9 and TRBJ2-1; 8 nucleotides align to TRBD2. CDR1 is SGDLS and CDR2 is YYNGEE in the germline V gene. J lost 3 bases, V lost 0 bases, and 8 bases had no gene match. The CDR3 covers 17 residues. The CDR3 bases are TGTGCCAGCAGCGTAGCATTGGGCGGGGGGAACTACAATGAGCAGTTCTTC. Translating gives CASSVALGGGNYNEQFF. Using reference TRBV9 and TRBJ2-1 for the parts outside the CDR3, the full variable domain is DSGVTQTPKHLITATGQRVTLRCSPRSGDLSVYWYQQSLDQGLQFLIQYYNGEERAKGNILERFSAQQFPDLHSELNLSSLELGDSALYFCASSVALGGGNYNEQFFGPGTRLTVL.

The V call is TRBV14, the J call TRBJ2-1; 10 nucleotides match TRBD2. Germline values: CDR1 SGHDN, CDR2 FVKESK. There are 17 residues in the CDR3. Germline trimming cut 4 bases from V and 6 bases from J; bases unmatched to any gene: 12. CDR3 sequence: CASSRGLLAGISNEQFF. The CDR3 region has the DNA TGTGCCAGCAGCCGCGGACTACTAGCGGGGATTAGCAATGAGCAGTTCTTC.

The rearrangement uses TRBV5-4 and TRBJ2-7, with 12 bases fitting TRBD1. CDR3 length: 15 amino acids. Germline lookup yields CDR1 SGHNT and CDR2 YYREEE (reference sequence). The V segment lost 3 bases and the J segment 6 bases; nucleotides outside the gene matches: 7. As DNA, the CDR3 is TGTGCCAGCAGCTGGCCGGGACAGGGGGCCCTCGAGCAGTACTTC. Translation: CASSWPGQGALEQYF.

The V call is TRBV5-1, the J call TRBJ1-1; 7 bases agree with TRBD1. This CDR3 comprises 13 residues. The J segment lost 3 bases and the V segment lost 4 bases, leaving 3 bases of the junction unmatched. Germline V gives CDR1 SGHRS, CDR2 YFSETQ. The CDR3 protein is CASSGGQYTEAFF. The CDR3 nucleotides are TGCGCCAGCAGCGGGGGACAGTACACTGAAGCTTTCTTT.

As DNA, the CDR3 is TGTGCCAGCAGTTTATTACAAACAGGGTCTGGGGCCAACGTCCTGACTTTC. Translation gives CASSLLQTGSGANVLTF. The chain couples TRBV27 to TRBJ2-6, with TRBD1 as a possible D gene (6 bases). The V end lost 1 base, the J end lost 1 base, and 11 bases lay between the germline ends. CDR3 length: 17 amino acids. CDR1 is MNHEY and CDR2 is SMNVEV in the germline V gene (reference sequence).

The chain combines TRBV5-1 with TRBJ2-5; D is undetermined. The V end was cut by 1 base, the J end by 2 bases, with 9 bases between. CDR3 size: 14 residues. Germline-derived CDR1 and CDR2 are SGHRS and YFSETQ. CDR3 sequence (DNA): TGCGCCAGCAGCTTGTACAGAGATCAAGAGACCCAGTACTTC. Encoded protein: CASSLYRDQETQYF.

V usage is TRBV5-6 and J usage is TRBJ2-2; 9 bases agree with TRBD2. V lost 2 bases and J lost 5; bases outside the gene matches: 7. The CDR3 totals 16 residues. Germline V gene lookup returns CDR1 SGHDT and CDR2 YYEEEE. The CDR3 DNA reads as TGTGCCAGCAGCTTTAGGGTAGCGGGGGAAACCGGGGAGCTGTTTTTT. As protein: CASSFRVAGETGELFF. Full variable domain (outside the CDR3, taken from reference TRBV5-6 and TRBJ2-2): DAGVTQSPTHLIKTRGQQVTLRCSPKSGHDTVSWYQQALGQGPQFIFQYYEEEERQRGNFPDRFSGHQFPNYSSELNVNALLLGDSALYLCASSFRVAGETGELFFGEGSRLTVL.

V gene TRBV9 combines with J gene TRBJ1-2; a weak D match, TRBD1 (6 bases). Germline V gene data show CDR1 as SGDLS and CDR2 as YYNGEE. The V gene lost 4 bases and the J gene lost 5 bases, with 9 bases spanning the gap. This CDR3 is 12 amino acids long. CDR3 amino acids: CASSLGQYGYTF. The CDR3 DNA sequence: TGTGCCAGCAGCCTCGGACAGTATGGCTACACCTTC.

The chain employs TRBV5-4 and TRBJ2-2; TRBD1 matches at 8 bases. Germline V gene data show CDR1 as SGHNT and CDR2 as YYREEE (reference sequence). This CDR3 is 16 amino acids long. V lost 2 bases to trimming and J lost 5 bases; unmatched junction nucleotides: 8. CDR3 loop: CASSFWTGRVTGELFF. CDR3 coding DNA: TGTGCCAGCAGCTTCTGGACAGGGCGAGTGACCGGGGAGCTGTTTTTT. Variable domain in full (rest from reference TRBV5-4 and TRBJ2-2): ETGVTQSPTHLIKTRGQQVTLRCSSQSGHNTVSWYQQALGQGPQFIFQYYREEENGRGNFPPRFSGLQFPNYSSELNVNALELDDSALYLCASSFWTGRVTGELFFGEGSRLTVL.

In this sample, this clone turned up once. The chain uses TRBV4-1 and TRBJ2-6, with D possibly TRBD1 on 5 matching bases. With 0 bases removed from V and 2 bases from J, the gap between germline ends came to 14 bases. Germline V gene lookup returns CDR1 MGHRA and CDR2 YSYEKL. CDR3 size: 18 residues. CDR3 nucleotide sequence: TGCGCCAGCAGCCAAGATCGGGCCAGGGCGGCTGGGGCCAACGTCCTGACTTTC. This gives the protein CASSQDRARAAGANVLTF.

The V and J genes are TRBV5-1 and TRBJ2-7; 7 nucleotides agree with TRBD1. Germline lookup yields CDR1 SGHRS and CDR2 YFSETQ. Losses at the gene ends were 4 bases for V and 3 bases for J; bases not matched to a gene: 7. CDR3 length: 14 amino acids. This CDR3 reads CASSRRGIDYEQYF. The CDR3 DNA reads as TGCGCCAGCAGCCGCAGGGGGATCGACTACGAGCAGTACTTC. Full variable domain (remainder filled in from reference TRBV5-1 and TRBJ2-7): KAGVTQTPRYLIKTRGQQVTLSCSPISGHRSVSWYQQTPGQGLQFLFEYFSETQRNKGNFPGRFSGRQFSNSRSEMNVSTLELGDSALYLCASSRRGIDYEQYFGPGTRLTVT.

This rearrangement joins TRBV18 to TRBJ2-5; TRBD2 aligns across 8 bases. Germline trimming cut 1 base from V and 5 bases from J; bases unmatched to any gene: 3. CDR3 length equals 14 residues. Germline V gives CDR1 KGHSH, CDR2 LQKENI. This CDR3 reads CASSPQVAGETQYF. The CDR3 nucleotides read TGTGCCAGCTCACCACAGGTAGCGGGGGAGACCCAGTACTTC.

V is TRBV9 and J is TRBJ1-4, with 8 bases identical to TRBD1. Germline trimming cut 2 bases from V and 4 bases from J; bases unmatched to any gene: 1. CDR1 is SGDLS, CDR2 YYNGEE, per germline. The CDR3 is 14 amino acids. The CDR3 nucleotides read TGTGCCAGCAGCGTCGACAGGGGTAATGAAAAACTGTTTTTT. Its translation: CASSVDRGNEKLFF.

Only one count was recorded for this clone. This rearrangement joins TRBV7-3 to TRBJ2-2; no clear D gene. There are 12 residues in the CDR3. V shed 4 bases and J shed 5 bases, with 5 bases lying between them. The germline CDR1 and CDR2 sequences are SGHTA and FQGTGA. The CDR3 nucleotides read TGTGCCAGCAGCTCTCCTACCGGGGAGCTGTTTTTT. It yields the protein CASSSPTGELFF.

V is TRBV7-6 and J is TRBJ2-3, with 11 bases lining up with TRBD1. Germline CDR1 reads SGHVS; CDR2 reads FNYEAQ. V gave up 4 bases and J gave up 5 bases; unmatched junction bases: 5. The CDR3 consists of 15 residues. The CDR3 reads CASSWGTGGLDTQYF. CDR3 DNA sequence: TGTGCCAGCAGCTGGGGGACAGGGGGTTTAGATACGCAGTATTTT.

V gene TRBV5-1 combines with J gene TRBJ1-1; TRBD1 is a possible D gene (5 bases). The CDR3 runs to 14 residues. Germline V gene sequence: CDR1 SGHRS, CDR2 YFSETQ. Trimming took off 6 bases at V and 4 bases at J, with 16 bases between the two ends. CDR3 amino acids: CASMGVREGTEAFF. DNA of the CDR3: TGCGCCAGCATGGGGGTCAGGGAGGGCACTGAAGCTTTCTTT.

The chain is built from TRBV5-8 and TRBJ1-5; D is unresolved. Germline V gene data show CDR1 as SGHTS and CDR2 as YDEGEE. The CDR3 is 14 residues long. V lost 4 bases and J 4 bases, leaving 12 bases between the germline ends. As DNA, the CDR3 is TGTGCCAGCAGCCGAGGGTTAGGGAATCAGCCCCAGCATTTT. It specifies CASSRGLGNQPQHF.

This chain uses TRBV18 with TRBJ2-5; D unclear. V lost 3 bases and J lost 5, with 10 bases in between. Germline V lookup: CDR1 KGHSH, CDR2 LQKENI. This CDR3 comprises 13 residues. For the CDR3, the DNA is TGTGCCAGCTCACCCCCCCAGCGCGAGACCCAGTACTTC. This encodes CASSPPQRETQYF.

The chain uses TRBV7-5 and TRBJ1-1; the table's D call, TRBD1, has no DNA check behind it. TRBV7-5 is designated a pseudogene. CDR3 length: 14 residues. CDR3 sequence: CVRSFWWTPTEAFF. The CDR3 nucleotides are TGTGTCAGAAGCTTCTGGTGGACACCCACTGAAGCTTTCTTT.

The gene calls are TRBV19 and TRBJ2-1; D ambiguous. The length of the CDR3 is 14 residues. V was clipped by 1 base and J by 0 bases, with 4 bases between them. CDR1 and CDR2 from the germline V gene are LNHDA and SQIVND (reference sequence). CDR3 in amino acids: CASSIGSSYNEQFF. The CDR3 DNA follows: TGTGCCAGTAGTATAGGGAGCTCCTACAATGAGCAGTTCTTC.

The chain carries TRBV7-2 and TRBJ2-3; TRBD1 might be the D (5 bases). This CDR3 has 14 residues. Trimming removed 5 bases at V and 2 bases at J, with 11 bases between. The germline CDR1 and CDR2 sequences are SGHTA and FQGNSA. The CDR3 sequence is CASSPGHATDTQYF. The CDR3 DNA reads TGTGCCAGCAGCCCCGGACATGCCACAGATACGCAGTATTTT. Complete variable domain (other parts from reference TRBV7-2 and TRBJ2-3): GAGVSQSPSNKVTEKGKDVELRCDPISGHTALYWYRQSLGQGLEFLIYFQGNSAPDKSGLPSDRFSAERTGGSVSTLTIQRTQQEDSAVYLCASSPGHATDTQYFGPGTRLTVL.

V usage is TRBV20-1 and J usage is TRBJ2-5; 7 nucleotides agree with TRBD2. The ends lost 3 bases at V and 0 bases at J; junction bases unmatched: 7. The CDR3 runs 15 residues. CDR1 is DFQATT and CDR2 is SNEGSKA in the germline V gene (reference sequence). The CDR3 sequence: CSASGAGIDQETQYF. The DNA of the CDR3 is TGCAGTGCTAGTGGAGCGGGGATCGACCAAGAGACCCAGTACTTC.

This chain connects TRBV9 to TRBJ2-1, with TRBD2 as a possible D gene (6 bases). The CDR3 sequence is 16 residues long. Germline values: CDR1 SGDLS, CDR2 YYNGEE. Between the trimmed V and J ends, which lost 3 bases and 0 bases, there was a span of 13 bases. The DNA for the CDR3 is TGTGCCAGCAGCGGAGTGGGGGGTGGCTCCTACAATGAGCAGTTCTTC. Amino acids: CASSGVGGGSYNEQFF.

V usage is TRBV27 and J usage is TRBJ1-6; TRBD1 might be the D (5 bases). Between the trimmed V and J ends, which lost 2 bases and 7 bases, there was a span of 15 bases. Germline CDR1 MNHEY, CDR2 SMNVEV (reference sequence). This CDR3 is built from 16 residues. CDR3 residues: CASSLGGPGGNSPLHF. The DNA of the CDR3 is TGTGCCAGCAGTTTAGGGGGACCAGGAGGGAATTCACCCCTCCACTTT.